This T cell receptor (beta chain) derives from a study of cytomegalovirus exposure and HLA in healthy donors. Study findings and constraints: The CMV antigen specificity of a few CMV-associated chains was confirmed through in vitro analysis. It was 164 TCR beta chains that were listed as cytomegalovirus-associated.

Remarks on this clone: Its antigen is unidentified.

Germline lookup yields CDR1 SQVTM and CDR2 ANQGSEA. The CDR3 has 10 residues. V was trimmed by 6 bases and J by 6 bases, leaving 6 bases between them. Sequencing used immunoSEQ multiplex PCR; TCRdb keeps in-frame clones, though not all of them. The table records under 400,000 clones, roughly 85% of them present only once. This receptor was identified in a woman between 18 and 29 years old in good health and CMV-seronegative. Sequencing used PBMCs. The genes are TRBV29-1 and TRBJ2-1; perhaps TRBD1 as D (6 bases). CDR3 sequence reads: CSVQGNEQFF. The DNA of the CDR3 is TGCAGCGTACAGGGCAATGAGCAGTTCTTC.